Following are 26 T cell receptor beta chains from one sample sequenced in a study of shared clonotypes between healthy human individuals. Clones were read by immunoSEQ multiplex PCR, and TCRdb kept only the in-frame ones, dropping some. This sample carries 650,000 to 800,000 clones, around 70% of them seen once, and the ten largest clones take about 1.8%. Material: memory CD4+ T cells sorted from blood. Regarding subset: CD45RA-negative fraction. The receptors were gathered from a woman aged 25 to 39 in good health.

V and J are TRBV29-1 and TRBJ2-7; 9 bases are a match to TRBD2. CDR1 is SQVTM and CDR2 is ANQGSEA in the germline V gene. The length of the CDR3 is 16 residues. Unmatched junction bases numbered 12, after V lost 6 bases and J lost 0 bases. The CDR3 DNA is TGCAGCGTCATCTGGGGGACTAGCCTCTTCTCCTACGAGCAGTACTTC. It yields the protein CSVIWGTSLFSYEQYF.

The V and J genes are TRBV19 and TRBJ2-1, with D unresolved. The germline gives CDR1 LNHDA, CDR2 SQIVND (reference sequence). CDR3 length: 16 residues. Trimming left V 2 bases short and J 0 bases short, with 11 bases between. The CDR3 spells CASSIRSASSYNEQFF. The DNA of the CDR3 is TGTGCCAGTAGTATACGGAGCGCGAGCTCCTACAATGAGCAGTTCTTC.

The chain recombines TRBV14 with TRBJ2-7; 10 positions match TRBD2. Germline CDR1 reads SGHDN; CDR2 reads FVKESK. There are 15 residues in the CDR3. The V segment lost 1 base and the J segment 1 base; nucleotides outside the gene matches: 1. CDR3 DNA sequence: TGTGCCAGCAGCCAAGTAGCGGGAGGTTCCTACGAGCAGTACTTC. Translation gives CASSQVAGGSYEQYF.

J is TRBJ2-5 and V is TRBV6-6; D call uncertain. Trimming pared 0 bases from V and 1 base from J, leaving 6 bases between. This CDR3 is built from 14 residues. The germline V gene has CDR1 MNHNY and CDR2 SVGAGI (reference sequence). The CDR3, as DNA: TGTGCCAGCAGTTACTCGAGTACCCAAGAGACCCAGTACTTC. Translating it yields CASSYSSTQETQYF.

The J gene is TRBJ1-1, the V gene TRBV6-5, with D perhaps matching TRBD1 (5 bases). Germline values: CDR1 MNHEY, CDR2 SVGAGI. The V gene lost 7 bases and the J gene lost 1 base, with 16 bases spanning the gap. There are 15 residues in the CDR3. The CDR3 loop reads CASTDTGGANTEAFF. Written as DNA, the CDR3 is TGTGCCAGCACTGACACCGGAGGGGCGAACACTGAAGCTTTCTTT.

This sequence joins TRBV7-9 and TRBJ2-3; D might be TRBD2 (5 bases). Trimming took 2 bases from V and 4 from J, leaving 13 bases between them. Germline loops: CDR1 SEHNR, CDR2 FQNEAQ (reference sequence). This CDR3 is 15 amino acids long. CDR3 sequence (DNA): TGTGCCAGCAGCTTAAGGACGGGGTCAGCAGATACGCAGTATTTT. Encoded protein: CASSLRTGSADTQYF.

The chain employs TRBV5-4 and TRBJ1-2; D is unclear. The CDR3 consists of 15 residues. Per germline, CDR1 SGHNT and CDR2 YYREEE (reference sequence). V lost 4 bases and J lost 7, with 20 bases in between. The CDR3 spells CASSTPTRPDGGYTF. DNA of the CDR3: TGTGCCAGCAGCACTCCGACAAGGCCGGACGGTGGCTACACCTTC.

The chain combines TRBV19 with TRBJ2-1, with unresolved D. Trimming stripped 5 bases from V and 9 bases from J, with 17 bases between. Germline lookup yields CDR1 LNHDA and CDR2 SQIVND (reference sequence). This CDR3 is built from 14 residues. The DNA for the CDR3 is TGTGCCAGTAGTGCCGTTAGTGGAATGAGTGAGCAGTTCTTC. Residues: CASSAVSGMSEQFF.

J is TRBJ2-7 and V is TRBV27; the match to TRBD2 covers 7 bases. The J segment lost 3 bases and the V segment lost 6 bases, leaving 5 bases of the junction unmatched. Germline loops: CDR1 MNHEY, CDR2 SMNVEV (reference sequence). The CDR3 sequence is 13 residues long. In nucleotides, the CDR3 is TGTGCCAGCAGATCAGCGGGGCACTACGAGCAGTACTTC. As protein: CASRSAGHYEQYF.

The gene calls are TRBV4-1 and TRBJ1-5, with D possibly TRBD1 on 5 matching bases. V gave up 4 bases and J gave up 0 bases, with 16 bases separating them. CDR1 and CDR2 from the germline V gene are MGHRA and YSYEKL. CDR3 length equals 17 residues. The CDR3 reads CASSREPGTYSNQPQHF. CDR3 nucleotide sequence: TGCGCCAGCAGCCGAGAGCCTGGGACTTATAGCAATCAGCCCCAGCATTTT.

The gene calls are TRBV6-5 and TRBJ2-5; D is possibly TRBD1 or TRBD2 (5 bases each). V was cut by 4 bases and J by 9 bases, with 18 bases left in between. CDR3 size: 14 residues. Germline V gene sequence: CDR1 MNHEY, CDR2 SVGAGI. Here the CDR3 DNA reads TGTGCCAGCAGTTCCACCGGGACGGCTGCTTCCCAGTACTTC. Its translation is CASSSTGTAASQYF.

The chain is built from TRBV4-1 and TRBJ1-1, with TRBD1 identical over 10 bases. The CDR3 extends over 15 amino acids. Trimming cost V 5 bases and J 2 bases; bases outside gene matches: 5. Germline V lookup: CDR1 MGHRA, CDR2 YSYEKL. The CDR3 is CASSFRDRGNTEAFF. In DNA, the CDR3 is TGCGCCAGCAGCTTCAGGGACAGGGGTAACACTGAAGCTTTCTTT.

The chain employs TRBV9 and TRBJ2-3, with D possibly matching TRBD1 (6 bases). Germline assignment: CDR1 SGDLS and CDR2 YYNGEE. V shed 3 bases and J shed 6 bases, with 8 bases lying between them. CDR3 length: 12 residues. The DNA of the CDR3 is TGTGCCAGCAGCGCCACAGGGGATACGCAGTATTTT. Protein product: CASSATGDTQYF.

The chain employs TRBV30 and TRBJ2-1; 14 nucleotides agree with TRBD2. Trimming took 1 base from V and 7 from J; bases not matched to a gene: 3. Germline lookup yields CDR1 GTSNPN and CDR2 SVGIG (reference sequence). CDR3 size: 15 residues. CDR3 amino acids: CAWSGWTSGRNEQFF. The CDR3 nucleotides are TGTGCCTGGAGTGGTTGGACTAGCGGGAGGAATGAGCAGTTCTTC.

This chain links TRBV28 with TRBJ1-5; D may be TRBD1 (5 bases). This CDR3 spans 18 amino acids. CDR1 and CDR2 (germline): MDHEN, SYDVKM. V shed 2 bases and J shed 4 bases, with 21 bases lying between them. The CDR3 coding sequence is TGTGCCAGCAGTTTAAGCGGTCGGTGGGGGGTTAGGAATCAGCCCCAGCATTTT. Its translation: CASSLSGRWGVRNQPQHF.

The chain links TRBV21-1 to TRBJ2-3; the D call TRBD2 from the table was never checked on the DNA. TRBV21-1 is a pseudogene segment. The CDR3 consists of 17 residues. CDR3: CASSKFAGGFPTDTQYF. CDR3 nucleotide sequence: TGTGCCAGCAGCAAATTCGCGGGAGGGTTCCCCACAGATACGCAGTATTTT.

This sequence joins TRBV18 and TRBJ2-2, with no clear D. Trimming stripped 3 bases from V and 9 bases from J, with 14 bases between. The CDR3 sequence is 14 residues long. The germline gives CDR1 KGHSH, CDR2 LQKENI. CDR3 region: CASSPERQPRELFF. Written as DNA, the CDR3 is TGTGCCAGCTCACCCGAACGTCAGCCCCGGGAGCTGTTTTTT.

The sample holds one count of this clone. In DNA form, the CDR3 reads TGTGCCAGCAGCCGGGAACAGATGGGCAATCAGCCCCAGCATTTT. Translating gives CASSREQMGNQPQHF. The chain employs TRBV2 and TRBJ1-5, with no clear D. This CDR3 is 15 amino acids long. Germline V CDR1 and CDR2: SNHLY, FYNNEI. Trimming left V 6 bases short and J 2 bases short, with 14 bases between.

The chain uses TRBV19 and TRBJ2-3, with 7 bases that match TRBD2. This CDR3 comprises 14 residues. V lost 6 bases to trimming and J lost 2 bases; unmatched junction nucleotides: 5. Germline lookup yields CDR1 LNHDA and CDR2 SQIVND (reference sequence). CDR3 DNA: TGTGCCAGTAGCCAGGGACTAATCACAGATACGCAGTATTTT. Translation: CASSQGLITDTQYF.

The V call is TRBV19, the J call TRBJ2-5, with 9 nucleotides matching TRBD1. V shed 5 bases, J shed 4 bases, and the junction held 8 bases outside the gene matches. Germline CDR1 and CDR2: LNHDA and SQIVND (reference sequence). The CDR3 consists of 15 residues. CDR3: CASSFRQGEVETQYF. The CDR3 DNA sequence: TGTGCCAGTAGTTTTCGACAGGGGGAGGTAGAGACCCAGTACTTC.

The chain recombines TRBV28 with TRBJ2-7; 7 nucleotides line up with TRBD2. Germline values: CDR1 MDHEN, CDR2 SYDVKM. V shed 2 bases, J shed 5 bases, and the junction held 3 bases outside the gene matches. This CDR3 has 13 amino acids. Written as DNA, the CDR3 is TGTGCCAGCAGTTTAGCGGGAGAGGACGAGCAGTACTTC. It is translated as CASSLAGEDEQYF.

This chain links TRBV28 with TRBJ1-2; TRBD1 agrees at 7 bases. The CDR3 is 15 residues long. J lost 5 bases, V lost 8 bases, and 14 bases had no gene match. Germline V gene lookup returns CDR1 MDHEN and CDR2 SYDVKM. The CDR3 here is CASVGGGIYWYGYTF. CDR3 in DNA: TGTGCCAGCGTTGGAGGGGGCATATATTGGTATGGCTACACCTTC.

The CDR3 region is CASSETGGKFF. Written as DNA, the CDR3 is TGTGCCAGCAGCGAGACCGGGGGGAAGTTCTTC. J is TRBJ2-1 and V is TRBV21-1; the table's D call TRBD2 went unverified against the DNA. TRBV21-1 is a recognized pseudogene. The CDR3 runs 11 residues.

This chain joins TRBV14 and TRBJ2-1; 7 bases line up with TRBD2. The CDR3 sequence is 15 residues long. CDR1 is SGHDN and CDR2 is FVKESK in the germline V gene. V was clipped by 6 bases and J by 3 bases; unmatched bases: 8. The CDR3 spells CASSTLAEHYNEQFF. The CDR3 DNA is TGTGCCAGCAGTACTCTAGCGGAACACTACAATGAGCAGTTCTTC.

V is TRBV19 and J is TRBJ2-7, with 9 bases identical to TRBD1. CDR3 length: 15 residues. V shed 5 bases, J shed 4 bases, and the junction held 9 bases outside the gene matches. In germline, CDR1 is LNHDA, CDR2 SQIVND (reference sequence). The CDR3 bases are TGTGCCAGTAGTCCTTCAGGACAGGGGACATACGAGCAGTACTTC. It codes for CASSPSGQGTYEQYF.

Written as DNA, the CDR3 is TGTGCCAGCAGCCTGGGACTGATGGAAGAGACCCAGTACTTC. Translating it yields CASSLGLMEETQYF. The chain carries TRBV9 and TRBJ2-5, with D perhaps TRBD2 (6 bases). Deletions cut 4 bases from V and 3 bases from J, with 13 bases between. Germline-derived CDR1 and CDR2 are SGDLS and YYNGEE. This CDR3 is 14 amino acids long.